The clone carrying this TCR beta chain was counted only a few times. As yet, its antigen is unknown. This CDR3 contains 14 residues. V shed 5 bases and J shed 2 bases, with 11 bases lying between them. CDR1 SGHTA and CDR2 FQGNSA come from the germline V gene. The data were taken from a study of T cell repertoires in cytomegalovirus infection. TCRdb called the reads again in MiXCR, with one record for every CDR3 protein. The sample lists a few hundred thousand distinct CDR3 sequences; roughly a third were seen once. Material: cultured PBMCs, obtained from culture after CMV antigen stimulation. The sequence derives from a human donor in good health (CMV status not recorded). Some clones in this sample may be carry-over from other donors' samples. The chain employs TRBV7-2 and TRBJ2-3; D call uncertain. The CDR3 sequence is CASSQRHNTDTQYF. CDR3 in DNA: TGTGCCAGCAGCCAACGACACAACACAGATACGCAGTATTTT.